The 6 T cell receptor beta chains in this list originate from one sample, sequenced in a study of T cell responses to AZD1222 COVID-19 vaccine. Measured with immunoSEQ multiplex PCR; TCRdb has only the in-frame clones, and not every one. The sample consists of some 92,000 clones, approximately 90% of them appearing once. Source: peripheral blood, taken on day 0 of AZD1222 vaccination. These receptors were collected from an adult in good health.

The rearrangement uses TRBV3-1 (or the pseudogene TRBV3-2) and TRBJ1-1; TRBD1 aligns across 11 bases. CDR1 and CDR2 from the germline V gene are LGHDT and YNNKEL (reference sequence). The V and J ends lost 3 bases and 11 bases, in that order; junction bases with no gene match: 14. The CDR3 extends over 16 amino acids. In DNA, the CDR3 is TGTGCCAGCAGCCACCATCGGACAGGGGGCGTTCCCCCGGCTTTCTTT. Translating gives CASSHHRTGGVPPAFF.

The CDR3 spells CASSLMSAEAFF. The CDR3 DNA is TGTGCCAGCAGCTTAATGAGCGCTGAAGCTTTCTTT. V is TRBV5-5 and J is TRBJ1-1; unclear D gene. CDR1 and CDR2 (germline): SGHKS, YYEKEE (reference sequence). The V and J ends lost 2 bases and 6 bases respectively, with 8 bases between them. This CDR3 has 12 residues.

This chain joins TRBV6-5 and TRBJ2-5; TRBD2 aligns across 8 bases. J was trimmed by 4 bases and V by 6 bases; bases with no gene match: 4. In germline, CDR1 is MNHEY, CDR2 SVGAGI. This CDR3 is 13 amino acids long. The DNA of the CDR3 is TGTGCCAGCAGAGGGACTAGATCAGAGACCCAGTACTTC. Translating gives CASRGTRSETQYF.

This chain joins TRBV6-1 and TRBJ1-1; D perhaps matches TRBD1 (6 bases). Trimming shortened V by 4 bases and J by 0 bases, and 18 bases separated the two germline ends. Germline CDR1 is MNHNS and CDR2 is SASEGT. The CDR3 is 17 amino acids. DNA of the CDR3: TGTGCCAGCAGTGGCCTCCAGGGGCGGCTTATGAACACTGAAGCTTTCTTT. Its protein product is CASSGLQGRLMNTEAFF.

The chain recombines TRBV2 with TRBJ2-5, with TRBD1 as a possible D gene (6 bases). CDR3 length: 15 amino acids. V shed 0 bases and J shed 5 bases, with 13 bases lying between them. Looked up from germline, CDR1 is SNHLY and CDR2 is FYNNEI. CDR3 loop: CASSEAGQSIETQYF. The CDR3 coding sequence is TGTGCCAGCAGTGAAGCTGGACAGTCGATCGAGACCCAGTACTTC.

This sequence joins TRBV15 and TRBJ2-2, with D possibly matching TRBD1 (6 bases). The germline V gene encodes CDR1 LNHNV and CDR2 YYDKDF (reference sequence). V was clipped by 4 bases and J by 6 bases, with 9 bases between them. This CDR3 spans 13 amino acids. In DNA, the CDR3 is TGTGCCACCAGCACACAGGGATCCGGGGAGCTGTTTTTT. This translates into CATSTQGSGELFF.